This T cell receptor (beta chain) came from a study of blood T cell repertoires in COVID-19. This clone occurred once. V lost 4 bases and J lost 2; bases outside the gene matches: 3. The CDR3 is 16 residues long. Germline CDR1 is SGHNT and CDR2 is YENEEA. Only in-frame clones appear in the TCRdb table, and some are missing; sequencing was by immunoSEQ multiplex PCR. This sample has over 150,000 clones, with approximately 85% found just once. The sequenced material came from PBMCs or T cells enriched from blood (not recorded which). This sequence originates from a man aged 40-49 years who had recovered from COVID-19. The chain uses TRBV11-3 and TRBJ2-3; 13 bases align to TRBD2. CDR3 coding DNA: TGTGCCAGCAGCTCGGGACTAGCGGGGCTCACAGATACGCAGTATTTT. It is translated as CASSSGLAGLTDTQYF.